This T cell receptor beta chain comes out of a study of sequential checkpoint blockade in melanoma. Background on the study: Approximately 20 patients had tumor biopsies before treatment and at week 13. The study's findings and limits: Patients with week-13 increases in T-cell fraction and clonality benefited about 30 times more often.

Note on this clone: Antigen unknown.

Clones were read by immunoSEQ multiplex PCR, and TCRdb kept only the in-frame ones, dropping some. The top ten clones hold approximately 16% of a sample with about 9,600 clones, 24% of them seen once. Stated treatment: randomized to nivolumab then ipilimumab (arm A) or the reverse (arm B). CDR3 length equals 15 residues. Germline lookup yields CDR1 KGHSH and CDR2 LQKENI. V shed 6 bases, J shed 5 bases, and the junction held 8 bases outside the gene matches. The chain employs TRBV18 and TRBJ1-4, with 8 positions matching TRBD1. The sequencing here drew on tumor tissue (inferred from file names), taken from a patient given nivolumab and ipilimumab in sequence. This clonotype was sampled from a human donor with melanoma. The CDR3 is CASSGDRNENEKLFF. Written as DNA, the CDR3 is TGTGCCAGCTCGGGGGACAGGAACGAAAATGAAAAACTGTTTTTT.